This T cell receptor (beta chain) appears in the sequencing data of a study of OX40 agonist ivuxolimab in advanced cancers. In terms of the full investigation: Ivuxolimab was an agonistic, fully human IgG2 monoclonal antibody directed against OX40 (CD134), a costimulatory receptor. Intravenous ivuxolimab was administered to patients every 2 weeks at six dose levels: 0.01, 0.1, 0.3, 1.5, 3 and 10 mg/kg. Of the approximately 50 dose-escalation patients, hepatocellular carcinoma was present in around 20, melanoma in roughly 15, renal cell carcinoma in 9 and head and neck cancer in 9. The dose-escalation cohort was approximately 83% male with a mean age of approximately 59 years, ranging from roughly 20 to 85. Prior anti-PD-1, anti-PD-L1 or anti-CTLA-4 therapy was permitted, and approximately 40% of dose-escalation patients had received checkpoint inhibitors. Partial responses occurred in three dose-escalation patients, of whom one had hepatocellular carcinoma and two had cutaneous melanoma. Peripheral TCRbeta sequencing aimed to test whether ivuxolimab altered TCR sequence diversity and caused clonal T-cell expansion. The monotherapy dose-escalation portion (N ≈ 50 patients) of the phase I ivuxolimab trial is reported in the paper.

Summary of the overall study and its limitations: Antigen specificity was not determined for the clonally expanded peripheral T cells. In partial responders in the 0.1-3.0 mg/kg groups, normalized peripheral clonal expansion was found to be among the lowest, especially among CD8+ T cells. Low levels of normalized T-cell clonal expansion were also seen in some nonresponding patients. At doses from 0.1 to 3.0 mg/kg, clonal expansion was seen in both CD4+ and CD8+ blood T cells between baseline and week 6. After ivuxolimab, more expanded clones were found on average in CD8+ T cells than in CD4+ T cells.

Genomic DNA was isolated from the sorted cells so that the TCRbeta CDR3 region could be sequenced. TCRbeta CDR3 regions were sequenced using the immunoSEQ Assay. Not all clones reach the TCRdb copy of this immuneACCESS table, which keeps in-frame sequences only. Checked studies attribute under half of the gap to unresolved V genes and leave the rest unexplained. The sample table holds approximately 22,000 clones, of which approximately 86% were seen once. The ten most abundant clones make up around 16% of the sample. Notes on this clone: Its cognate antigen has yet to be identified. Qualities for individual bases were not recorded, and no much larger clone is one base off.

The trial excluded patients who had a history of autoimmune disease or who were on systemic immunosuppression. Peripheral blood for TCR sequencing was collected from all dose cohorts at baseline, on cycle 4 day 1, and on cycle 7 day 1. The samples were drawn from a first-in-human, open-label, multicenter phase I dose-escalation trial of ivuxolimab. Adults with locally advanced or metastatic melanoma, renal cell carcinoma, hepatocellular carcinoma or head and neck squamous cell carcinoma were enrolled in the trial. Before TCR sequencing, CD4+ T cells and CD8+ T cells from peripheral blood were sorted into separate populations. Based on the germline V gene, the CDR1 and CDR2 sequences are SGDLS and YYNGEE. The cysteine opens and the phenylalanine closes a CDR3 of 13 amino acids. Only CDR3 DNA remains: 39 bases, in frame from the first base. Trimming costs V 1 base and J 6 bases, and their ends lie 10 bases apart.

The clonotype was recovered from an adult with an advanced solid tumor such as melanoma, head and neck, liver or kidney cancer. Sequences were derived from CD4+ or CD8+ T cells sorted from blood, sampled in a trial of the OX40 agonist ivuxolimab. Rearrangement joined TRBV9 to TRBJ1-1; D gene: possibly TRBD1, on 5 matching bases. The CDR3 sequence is CASSVIEGSEAFF. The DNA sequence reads TGTGCCAGCAGCGTAATTGAGGGGTCTGAAGCTTTCTTT.